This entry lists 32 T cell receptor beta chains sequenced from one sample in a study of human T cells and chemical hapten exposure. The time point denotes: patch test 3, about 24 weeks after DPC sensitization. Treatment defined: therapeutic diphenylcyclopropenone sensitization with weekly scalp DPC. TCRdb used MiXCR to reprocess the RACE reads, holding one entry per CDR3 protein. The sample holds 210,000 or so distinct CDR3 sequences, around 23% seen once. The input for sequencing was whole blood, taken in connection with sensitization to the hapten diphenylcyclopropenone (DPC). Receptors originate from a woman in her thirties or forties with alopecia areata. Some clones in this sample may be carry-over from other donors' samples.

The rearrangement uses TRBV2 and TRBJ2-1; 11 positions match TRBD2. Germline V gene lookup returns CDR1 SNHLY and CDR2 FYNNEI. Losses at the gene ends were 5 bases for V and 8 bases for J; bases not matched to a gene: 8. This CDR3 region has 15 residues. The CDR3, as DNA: TGTGCCAGCAGTTATAGCGGGAGGGCCGGGCATGAGCAGTTCTTC. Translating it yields CASSYSGRAGHEQFF. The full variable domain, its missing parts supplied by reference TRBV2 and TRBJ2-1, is EPEVTQTPSHQVTQMGQEVILRCVPISNHLYFYWYRQILGQKVEFLVSFYNNEISEKSEIFDDQFSVERPDGSNFTLKIRSTKLEDSAMYFCASSYSGRAGHEQFFGPGTRLTVL.

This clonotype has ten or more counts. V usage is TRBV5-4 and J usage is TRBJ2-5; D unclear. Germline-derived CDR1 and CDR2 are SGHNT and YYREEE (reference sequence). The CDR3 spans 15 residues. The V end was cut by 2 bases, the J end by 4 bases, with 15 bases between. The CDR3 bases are TGTGCCAGCAGCTTCGGGCCTGGATCGTCAGAGACCCAGTACTTC. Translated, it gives CASSFGPGSSETQYF.

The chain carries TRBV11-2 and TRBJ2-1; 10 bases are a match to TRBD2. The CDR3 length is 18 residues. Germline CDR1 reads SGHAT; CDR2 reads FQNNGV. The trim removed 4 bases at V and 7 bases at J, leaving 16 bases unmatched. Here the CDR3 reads CASSSIRLAGAPRNEQFF. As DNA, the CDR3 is TGTGCCAGCAGCTCAATAAGGCTAGCGGGAGCCCCGAGGAATGAGCAGTTCTTC.

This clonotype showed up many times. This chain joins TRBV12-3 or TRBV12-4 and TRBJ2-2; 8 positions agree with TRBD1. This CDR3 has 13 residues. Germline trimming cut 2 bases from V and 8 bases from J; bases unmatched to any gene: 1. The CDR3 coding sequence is TGTGCCAGCAGTTTACAGGGGGCTGGGGAGCTGTTTTTT. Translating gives CASSLQGAGELFF.

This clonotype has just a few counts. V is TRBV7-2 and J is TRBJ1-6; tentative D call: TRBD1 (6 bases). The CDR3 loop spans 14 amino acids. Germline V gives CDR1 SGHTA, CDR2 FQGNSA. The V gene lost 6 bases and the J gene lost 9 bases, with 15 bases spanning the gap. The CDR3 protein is CASSPPGEGSPLHF. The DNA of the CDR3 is TGTGCCAGCAGTCCCCCAGGGGAGGGTTCACCCCTCCACTTT.

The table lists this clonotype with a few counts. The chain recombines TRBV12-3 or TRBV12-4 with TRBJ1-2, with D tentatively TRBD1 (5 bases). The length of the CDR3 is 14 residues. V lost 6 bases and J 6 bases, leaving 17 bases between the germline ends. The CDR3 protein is CASRGEGFSDGYTF. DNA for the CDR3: TGTGCCAGCAGGGGTGAGGGGTTTTCAGATGGCTACACCTTC.

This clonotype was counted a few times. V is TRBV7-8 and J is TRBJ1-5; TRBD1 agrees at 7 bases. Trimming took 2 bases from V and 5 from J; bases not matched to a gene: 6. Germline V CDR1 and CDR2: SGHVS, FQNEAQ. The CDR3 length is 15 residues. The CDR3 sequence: CASSLWGTAYQPQHF. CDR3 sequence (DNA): TGTGCCAGCAGCTTATGGGGGACAGCCTATCAGCCCCAGCATTTT.

CDR3 sequence: CASSYSSASYNEQFF. CDR3 DNA: TGTGCCAGCAGTTACTCTAGCGCCTCCTACAATGAGCAGTTCTTC. This rearrangement joins TRBV6-5 to TRBJ2-1, with D perhaps TRBD2 (5 bases). This CDR3 region has 15 residues. Trimming shortened V by 0 bases and J by 0 bases, and 6 bases separated the two germline ends. Per the germline V gene, CDR1 is MNHEY and CDR2 is SVGAGI.

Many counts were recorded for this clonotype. In DNA form, the CDR3 reads TGCAGTGCTCCCTCGGACACACAGACCTACGAGCAGTACTTC. This encodes CSAPSDTQTYEQYF. This chain links TRBV20-1 with TRBJ2-7; perhaps TRBD1 as D (5 bases). V was pared by 5 bases and J by 2 bases, with 16 bases between. The germline gives CDR1 DFQATT, CDR2 SNEGSKA (reference sequence). CDR3 size: 14 residues.

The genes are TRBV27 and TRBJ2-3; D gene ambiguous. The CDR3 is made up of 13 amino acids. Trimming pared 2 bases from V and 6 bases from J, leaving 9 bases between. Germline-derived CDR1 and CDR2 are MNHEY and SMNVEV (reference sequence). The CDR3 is CASSLNPYDTQYF. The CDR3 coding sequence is TGTGCCAGCAGTTTAAACCCCTACGATACGCAGTATTTT.

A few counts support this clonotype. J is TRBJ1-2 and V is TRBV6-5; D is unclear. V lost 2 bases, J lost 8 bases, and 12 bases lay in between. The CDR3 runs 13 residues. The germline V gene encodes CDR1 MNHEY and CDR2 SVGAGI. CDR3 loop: CASSYGRSGGYTF. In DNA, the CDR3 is TGTGCCAGCAGTTACGGCAGGAGCGGAGGCTACACCTTC.

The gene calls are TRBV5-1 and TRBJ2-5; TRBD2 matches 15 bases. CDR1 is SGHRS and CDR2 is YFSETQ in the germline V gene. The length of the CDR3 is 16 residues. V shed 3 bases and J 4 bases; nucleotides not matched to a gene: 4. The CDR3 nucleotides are TGCGCCAGCAGCTCCCCGGGACTAGCGGGAGGAGAGACCCAGTACTTC. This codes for CASSSPGLAGGETQYF.

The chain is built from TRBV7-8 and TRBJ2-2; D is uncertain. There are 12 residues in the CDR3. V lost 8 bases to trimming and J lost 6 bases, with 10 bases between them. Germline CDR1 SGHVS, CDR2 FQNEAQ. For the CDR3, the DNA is TGTGCCAGCTCCAGCGCGGCCGGGGAGCTGTTTTTT. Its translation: CASSSAAGELFF.

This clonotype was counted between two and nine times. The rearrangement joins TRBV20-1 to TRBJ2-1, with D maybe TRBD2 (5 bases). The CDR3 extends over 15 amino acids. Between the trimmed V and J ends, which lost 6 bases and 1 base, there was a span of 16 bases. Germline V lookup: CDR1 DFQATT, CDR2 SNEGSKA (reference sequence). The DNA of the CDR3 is TGCAGTGCCCTAGCACCTCAAAAGTCCTACAATGAGCAGTTCTTC. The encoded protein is CSALAPQKSYNEQFF.

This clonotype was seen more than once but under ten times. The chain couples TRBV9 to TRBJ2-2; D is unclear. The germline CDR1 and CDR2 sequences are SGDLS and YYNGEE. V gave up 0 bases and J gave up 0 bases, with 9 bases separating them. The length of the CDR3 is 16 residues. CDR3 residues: CASSVAGAANTGELFF. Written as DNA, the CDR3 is TGTGCCAGCAGCGTAGCTGGCGCCGCGAACACCGGGGAGCTGTTTTTT.

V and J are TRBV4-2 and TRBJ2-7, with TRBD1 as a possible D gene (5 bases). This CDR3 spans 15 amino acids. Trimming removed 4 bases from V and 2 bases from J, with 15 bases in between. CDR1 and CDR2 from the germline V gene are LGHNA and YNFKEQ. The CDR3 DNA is TGTGCCAGCAGCCCAGGCGCAAGGGGTACCTACGAGCAGTACTTC. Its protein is CASSPGARGTYEQYF.

CDR3 in DNA: TGCGCCAGCAGCCAAGATATTCTAGTCGGGAGTCAGGAGTCCTACGAGCAGTACTTC. Translation gives CASSQDILVGSQESYEQYF. This chain uses TRBV4-3 with TRBJ2-7; tentatively, D is TRBD2 (6 bases). CDR3 size: 19 residues. Trimming stripped 0 bases from V and 1 base from J, with 22 bases between. Germline V CDR1 and CDR2: LGHNA, YSLEER.

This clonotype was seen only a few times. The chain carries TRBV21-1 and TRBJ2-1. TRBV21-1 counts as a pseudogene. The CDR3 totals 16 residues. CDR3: CASSKPLCRTLNEQFF. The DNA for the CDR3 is TGTGCCAGCAGCAAACCGTTGTGCCGGACCCTCAATGAGCAGTTCTTC.

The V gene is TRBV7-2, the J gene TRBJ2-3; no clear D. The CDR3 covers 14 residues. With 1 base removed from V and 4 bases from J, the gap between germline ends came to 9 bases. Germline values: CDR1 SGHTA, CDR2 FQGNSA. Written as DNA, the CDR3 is TGTGCCAGCAGCTTAGGCACTACCTCAGATACGCAGTATTTT. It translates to CASSLGTTSDTQYF.

CDR3 protein: CASSFRDSKQYF. CDR3 DNA: TGTGCCAGCAGCTTCCGGGACAGCAAGCAGTACTTC. This chain uses TRBV7-2 with TRBJ2-7; TRBD1 aligns across 7 bases. The CDR3 loop spans 12 amino acids. Germline CDR1 and CDR2: SGHTA and FQGNSA. V lost 3 bases, J lost 8 bases, and 4 bases stayed unmatched.

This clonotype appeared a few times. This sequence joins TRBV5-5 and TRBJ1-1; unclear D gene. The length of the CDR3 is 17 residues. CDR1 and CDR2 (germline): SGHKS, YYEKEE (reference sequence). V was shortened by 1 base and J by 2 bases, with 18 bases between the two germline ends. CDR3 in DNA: TGTGCCAGCAGCTTGTCTTTTACAAGGACCCTTAACACTGAAGCTTTCTTT. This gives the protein CASSLSFTRTLNTEAFF.

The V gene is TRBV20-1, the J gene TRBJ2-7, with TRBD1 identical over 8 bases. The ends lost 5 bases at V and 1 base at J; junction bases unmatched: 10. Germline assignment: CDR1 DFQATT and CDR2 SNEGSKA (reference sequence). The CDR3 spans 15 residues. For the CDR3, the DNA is TGCAGTGCTTCTCACCGGGACAGGTATTCCTACGAGCAGTACTTC. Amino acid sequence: CSASHRDRYSYEQYF.

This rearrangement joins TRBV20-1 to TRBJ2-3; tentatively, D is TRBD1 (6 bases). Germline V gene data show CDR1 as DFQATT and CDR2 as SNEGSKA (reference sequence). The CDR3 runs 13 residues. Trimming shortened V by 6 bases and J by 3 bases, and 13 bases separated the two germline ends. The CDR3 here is CSALKQGTDTQYF. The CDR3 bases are TGCAGTGCGCTGAAACAGGGTACAGATACGCAGTATTTT.

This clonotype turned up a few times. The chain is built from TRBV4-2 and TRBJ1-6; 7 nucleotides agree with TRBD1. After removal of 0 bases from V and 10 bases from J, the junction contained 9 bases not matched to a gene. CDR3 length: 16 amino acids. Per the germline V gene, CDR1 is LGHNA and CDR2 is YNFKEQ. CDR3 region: CASSQDTSGGVSPLHF. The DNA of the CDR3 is TGTGCCAGCAGCCAAGATACGTCAGGGGGTGTCTCACCCCTCCACTTT.

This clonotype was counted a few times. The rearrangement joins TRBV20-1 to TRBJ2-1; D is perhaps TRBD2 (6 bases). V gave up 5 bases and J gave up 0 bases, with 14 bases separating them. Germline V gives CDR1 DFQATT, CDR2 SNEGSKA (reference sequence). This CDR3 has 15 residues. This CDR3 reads CSALSGSSSYNEQFF. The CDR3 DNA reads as TGCAGTGCTTTGAGCGGGTCTAGCTCCTACAATGAGCAGTTCTTC.

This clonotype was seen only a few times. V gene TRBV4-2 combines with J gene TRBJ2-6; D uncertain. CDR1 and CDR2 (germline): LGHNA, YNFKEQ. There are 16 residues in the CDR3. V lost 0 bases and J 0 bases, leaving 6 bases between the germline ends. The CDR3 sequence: CASSQEESSGANVLTF. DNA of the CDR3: TGTGCCAGCAGCCAAGAGGAGAGCTCTGGGGCCAACGTCCTGACTTTC.

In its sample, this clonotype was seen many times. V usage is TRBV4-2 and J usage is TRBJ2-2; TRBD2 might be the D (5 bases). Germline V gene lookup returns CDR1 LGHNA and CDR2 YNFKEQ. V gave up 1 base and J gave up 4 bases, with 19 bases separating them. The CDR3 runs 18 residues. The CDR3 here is CASSQAPAGGLATGELFF. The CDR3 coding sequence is TGTGCCAGCAGCCAAGCCCCAGCAGGTGGACTGGCCACCGGGGAGCTGTTTTTT.

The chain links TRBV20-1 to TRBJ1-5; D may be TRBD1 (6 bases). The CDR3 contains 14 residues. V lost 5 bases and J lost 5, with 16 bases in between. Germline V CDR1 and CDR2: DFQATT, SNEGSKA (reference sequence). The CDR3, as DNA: TGCAGTGCTCGTCAGGACAGCCCTTATCAGCCCCAGCATTTT. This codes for CSARQDSPYQPQHF.

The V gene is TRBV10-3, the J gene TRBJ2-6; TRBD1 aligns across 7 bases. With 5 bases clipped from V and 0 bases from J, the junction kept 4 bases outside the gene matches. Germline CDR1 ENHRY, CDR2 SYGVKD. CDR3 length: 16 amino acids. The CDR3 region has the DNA TGTGCCATCAGTAAGGGGGCAACCTCTGGGGCCAACGTCCTGACTTTC. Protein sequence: CAISKGATSGANVLTF.

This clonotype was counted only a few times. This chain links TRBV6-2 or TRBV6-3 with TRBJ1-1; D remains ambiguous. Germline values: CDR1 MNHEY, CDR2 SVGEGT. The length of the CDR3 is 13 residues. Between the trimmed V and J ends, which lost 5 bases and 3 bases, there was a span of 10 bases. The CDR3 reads CASSRTRDTEAFF. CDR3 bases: TGTGCCAGCAGTCGGACTCGGGACACTGAAGCTTTCTTT.

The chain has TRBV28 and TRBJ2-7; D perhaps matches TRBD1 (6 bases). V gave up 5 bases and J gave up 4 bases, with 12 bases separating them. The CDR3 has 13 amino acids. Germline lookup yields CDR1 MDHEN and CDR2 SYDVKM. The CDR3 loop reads CASSLGDKYEQYF. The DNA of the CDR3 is TGTGCCAGCAGTCTAGGGGACAAATACGAGCAGTACTTC.

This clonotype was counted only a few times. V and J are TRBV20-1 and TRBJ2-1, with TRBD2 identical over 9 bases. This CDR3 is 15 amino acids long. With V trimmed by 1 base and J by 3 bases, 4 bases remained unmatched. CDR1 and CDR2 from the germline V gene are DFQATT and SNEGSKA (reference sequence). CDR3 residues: CSARGQREVYNEQFF. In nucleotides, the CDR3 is TGCAGTGCTAGAGGTCAGCGGGAGGTCTACAATGAGCAGTTCTTC.